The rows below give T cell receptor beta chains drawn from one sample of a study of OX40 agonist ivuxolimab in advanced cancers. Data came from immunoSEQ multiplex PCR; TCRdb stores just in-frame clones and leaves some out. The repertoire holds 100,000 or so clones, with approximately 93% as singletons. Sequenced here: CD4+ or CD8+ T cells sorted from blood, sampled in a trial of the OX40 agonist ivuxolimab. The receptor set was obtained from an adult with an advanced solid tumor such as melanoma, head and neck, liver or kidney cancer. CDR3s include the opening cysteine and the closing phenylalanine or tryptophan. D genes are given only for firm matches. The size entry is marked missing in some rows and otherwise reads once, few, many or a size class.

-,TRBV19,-,CASSIGEEINYGYTF
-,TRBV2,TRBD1,CAIRQGQNYEQYF
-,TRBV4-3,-,CASSQEASLGNTEAFF
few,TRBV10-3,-,CAIRGVEFSEQFF
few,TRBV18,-,CASSPDYEQYF
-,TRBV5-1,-,CASSLATGAYEQYF
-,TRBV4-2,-,CASSQIKGRGRTEAFF
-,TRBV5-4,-,CASSLGPLNSNQPQHF
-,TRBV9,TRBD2,CASSVAKRTSGGAGADTQYF
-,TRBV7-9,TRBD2,CASSKGLAEQETQYF
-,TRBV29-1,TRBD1,CSVKPSTGGPGNTIYF
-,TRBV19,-,CASSMGQGVTDTQYF
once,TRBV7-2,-,CASSAQLNTEAFF
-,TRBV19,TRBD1,CASSMTQGSIADTQYF
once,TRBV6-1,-,CASSDRDNTEAFF
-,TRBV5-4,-,CASSLGGYGYTF
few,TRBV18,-,CASSPVQVINSPLHF
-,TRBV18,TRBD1,CASSDRGGYGYTF
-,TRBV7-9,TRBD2,CASELTSGGAGEQFF
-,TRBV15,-,CATSRDLTVYSYEQYF
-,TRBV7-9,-,CASSPSNKGGEKLFF
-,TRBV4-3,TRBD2,CASSQNWGLAGAGNEQFF
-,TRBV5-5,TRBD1,CASSRTGVYAGELFF
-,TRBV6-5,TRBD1,CASSWTGGTGNTIYF
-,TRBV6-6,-,CASTNVEQTEAFF
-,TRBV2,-,CASSDRLTGGIQYF
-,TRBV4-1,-,CASRGWGTSKSGELFF
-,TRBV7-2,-,CASGGRGTNEQFF
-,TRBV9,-,CASSLGPDNSPLHF
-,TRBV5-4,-,CASSLDRQSGNTIYF
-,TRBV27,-,CASSLLARDSYGYTF
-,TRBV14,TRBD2,CASSRGTSGTEQYF
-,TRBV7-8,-,CASSLAPRGRLLQETQYF
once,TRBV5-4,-,CASSLPGKDYGYTF
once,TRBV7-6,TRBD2,CASSSGLAGYEQYF
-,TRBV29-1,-,CSVEEGVLGGYTF
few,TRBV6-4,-,CASRLERDTEAFF
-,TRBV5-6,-,CASSLRGGSDEQYF
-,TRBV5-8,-,CATKSGGPTNTGELFF
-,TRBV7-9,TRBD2,CASSIGGTSSSEQFF
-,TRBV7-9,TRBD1,CASSLTGGEEQYF
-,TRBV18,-,CASSPPTGSPGDQPQHF
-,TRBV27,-,CASSRTQGSYEQYF
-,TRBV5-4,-,CASSPSGDPNTEAFF
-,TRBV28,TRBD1,CALYFRDRGGYTF
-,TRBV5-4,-,CASSSAQTDYGYTF
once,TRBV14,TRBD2,CASSPAGGLGDTQYF
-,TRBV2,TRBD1,CASSRDRAGYTF
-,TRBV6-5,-,CASSYPTGGEKLFF
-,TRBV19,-,CASSIGRMPGPQHF
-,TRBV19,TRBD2,CASSLRGVSTGELFF
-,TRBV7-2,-,CASKLSGTTIYNEQFF
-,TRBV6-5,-,CASSNTYGEKLFF
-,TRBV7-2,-,CASSLWGPYTEAFF
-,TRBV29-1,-,CSVDGGPNQPQHF
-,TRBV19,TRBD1,CASTNTGQGAGNTIYF
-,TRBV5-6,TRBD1,CASSDTGGNQPQHF
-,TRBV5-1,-,CASSPGPPTTDTQYF